The present T cell receptor (beta chain) was sequenced within a study of Graves' ophthalmopathy and Graves' hyperthyroidism (dated by TCRdb to the late 2010s). As for the study more broadly: Peripheral blood was collected at initial diagnosis, before any treatment. In total, around 130 blood samples were TCR-sequenced: 40 to 45 ophthalmopathy, some 80 hyperthyroidism and some 17 hyperthyroidism-to-ophthalmopathy patients. For independent validation, a separate cohort was made up of 18 hyperthyroidism patients plus 17 patients who later progressed from hyperthyroidism to ophthalmopathy. Following sample collection, hyperthyroidism patients were given methimazole at a starting dose of 30 mg daily, and ophthalmopathy patients were given high-dose intravenous methylprednisolone. The study used TCR beta repertoire signatures to distinguish Graves' ophthalmopathy from Graves' hyperthyroidism and to predict progression to ophthalmopathy. T-cell repertoires of thyroid tissue and blood were compared in several hyperthyroidism patients. To explore V-J signatures that distinguish ophthalmopathy from hyperthyroidism, a discovery set of about a hundred patients was enrolled, made up of around 40 with ophthalmopathy and 55 to 65 with stable hyperthyroidism. General conclusions and limits of the study: Most expanded thyroid clonotypes with frequency above 0.001 were also detected in blood, suggesting blood repertoires may reflect the thyroid immune response. In cross-validation, the 13-signature model distinguished ophthalmopathy from stable hyperthyroidism with just over 85% sensitivity and about 81% specificity, while in the test set the corresponding values were roughly 80% and 75%. In validation, the model predicted ophthalmopathy progression with about 71% sensitivity and approximately 75% specificity; some 13 predicted patients were CT-confirmed with GO in a median of around 6.5 months. Sample size was not predetermined statistically, and investigators were not blinded to group allocation.

This clonotype was picked up many times. This receptor's antigen is unknown. The input lacks base qualities; no much larger clone sits a single base away. TCR beta CDR3 regions were amplified from RNA transcripts for repertoire sequencing. The first round of RT-PCR was done with HTBI primers and the Qiagen OneStep RT-PCR kit, and was followed by a second round of multiplex PCR, then size selection and purification. The libraries underwent paired-end sequencing with 100 bp reads on an Illumina HiSeq2000. Under the source paper's analysis protocol: SOAPnuke was used for read processing, and reads with adapters, uncalled bases, a mean Phred below 15, or no exact constant-primer or identifier match were discarded. High-quality paired reads were merged with COPE v1.2.5. Each unique nucleotide sequence was defined as a clonotype, and clonotypes were aligned to IMGT TRB V, D and J references with MiTCR v1.1. The analysis was limited to V-J combinations with a frequency above 0.0001, which together covered more than 98% of repertoires. A TCR clonal expansion and chaos score per V-J combination was defined as the ratio of F50 clonal expansion to chaos observed in the TCRdist matrix. Welch's t-statistics and random forest were used to reduce features to about a dozen V-J combinations, which were fed into a naive Bayes classifier. The Morisita-Horn index was used to measure how similar the thyroid and blood repertoires were. TCRdb's own reprocessing of the public reads used fastp at Q25 and MiXCR and kept productive beta chains. All rows with the same CDR3 protein become a single entry with the most common DNA and genes. TCRdb's processing, not the authors' own work, is the source of the V and J calls. The sample includes almost 750,000 distinct CDR3 sequences, with roughly 40% observed a single time. 44% of the sample is held by the ten biggest clonotypes.

Ophthalmopathy patients were characterized by moderately to severely active disease, a Clinical Activity Score of at least 3, a NOSPECS grade of at least 4, and a disease duration under 3 months. Patients were excluded if they had other autoimmune diseases, uncontrolled infections, pregnancy or lactation. Clinical symptoms, serum thyroxine, TRAb, thyroid ultrasound and orbital computed tomography were used for diagnosis. PBMCs were isolated from roughly 10 ml of fresh peripheral blood by Ficoll-Paque density gradient centrifugation. Total RNA was extracted with Trizol reagent and quality-checked on an Agilent 2100 Bioanalyzer. Sequenced sample: peripheral blood. The clonotype was recovered from an adult man with Graves' ophthalmopathy.

Here the CDR3 is given as CASGAGRTGANVLTF. The bases read TGTGCCAGTGGGGCAGGGCGAACTGGGGCCAACGTCCTGACTTTC. The chain is made from TRBV4-2 and TRBJ2-6; a tentative D match to TRBD1 spans 5 bases. V sheds 9 bases and J sheds 2 bases, leaving 14 bases between their ends. The CDR3 contains 15 residues, cysteine and phenylalanine counted. The DNA shown is the 45-base CDR3, in frame from base 1. The germline V gene yields LGHNA for CDR1 and YNFKEQ for CDR2.